The 13 T cell receptor beta chains presented below share a single source sample, sequenced in a study of T-cell memory formation after mild COVID-19. MiXCR, applied by TCRdb to the 5' RACE reads, yields one record per CDR3 protein. The sample yields about 110,000 distinct CDR3 sequences, approximately 13% seen once. The sequencing sample was made of PBMCs or a T cell subset sorted from them (not recorded which). The receptors shown here come from an adult woman who had mild COVID-19 (a few samples of this study predate the infection). Cell type and time point are not known.

The chain has TRBV7-9 and TRBJ2-6; D call uncertain. Germline CDR1 and CDR2: SEHNR and FQNEAQ (reference sequence). V was trimmed by 0 bases and J by 2 bases, leaving 8 bases between them. The CDR3 has 16 residues. This CDR3 is CASSLAPSPGANVLTF. CDR3 in DNA: TGTGCCAGCAGCTTAGCGCCCTCTCCTGGGGCCAACGTCCTGACTTTC.

This clonotype showed up just a few times. This chain connects TRBV19 to TRBJ2-2, with D perhaps matching TRBD2 (6 bases). CDR1 is LNHDA, CDR2 SQIVND, per germline (reference sequence). The V end lost 3 bases, the J end lost 0 bases, and 17 bases lay between the germline ends. This CDR3 has 18 amino acids. Here the CDR3 DNA reads TGTGCCAGTAGTATGGGAAGTTCGGGAGCCCCGAACACCGGGGAGCTGTTTTTT. Encoded protein: CASSMGSSGAPNTGELFF.

There are a few counts of this clonotype. V usage is TRBV24-1 and J usage is TRBJ2-1, with 10 positions matching TRBD1. There are 16 residues in the CDR3. CDR1 and CDR2 (germline): KGHDR, SFDVKD. V shed 0 bases, J shed 3 bases, and the junction held 1 base outside the gene matches. CDR3 region: CATSDLGQGVYNEQFF. The CDR3 DNA reads as TGTGCCACCAGTGATTTGGGACAGGGGGTCTACAATGAGCAGTTCTTC.

This clonotype was detected a few times. This CDR3 reads CATRRGGRGTDTQYF. The CDR3 DNA follows: TGTGCCACCAGGAGAGGGGGGCGCGGGACAGATACGCAGTATTTT. The chain has TRBV24-1 and TRBJ2-3, with D perhaps given as TRBD1 or TRBD2 (6 bases each). The CDR3 contains 15 residues. V was clipped by 7 bases and J by 3 bases, with 16 bases between them. CDR1 and CDR2 from the germline V gene are KGHDR and SFDVKD.

In this sample, this clonotype turned up a few times. CDR3 DNA sequence: TGTGCCAGCAGTTTCCGGGACCGCATCTACGAGCAGTACTTC. As protein: CASSFRDRIYEQYF. The V and J genes are TRBV27 and TRBJ2-7; possibly TRBD1 or TRBD2 for D (5 bases each). Germline values: CDR1 MNHEY, CDR2 SMNVEV (reference sequence). The germline V and J ends were trimmed by 3 bases and 3 bases, with 12 bases remaining between them. The CDR3 has 14 amino acids.

V usage is TRBV10-3 and J usage is TRBJ2-1; 9 bases agree with TRBD1. Germline assignment: CDR1 ENHRY and CDR2 SYGVKD. Losses at the gene ends were 2 bases for V and 9 bases for J; bases not matched to a gene: 2. CDR3 size: 13 residues. The CDR3 reads CAISERQGGEQFF. The CDR3 nucleotides read TGTGCCATCAGTGAGAGACAGGGGGGTGAGCAGTTCTTC.

This clonotype was counted a few times. The V gene is TRBV7-9, the J gene TRBJ2-5; weak D call: TRBD1 (5 bases). Trimming cost V 2 bases and J 5 bases, with 12 bases left between them. Germline V lookup: CDR1 SEHNR, CDR2 FQNEAQ (reference sequence). The CDR3 totals 14 residues. This CDR3 reads CASSLQGPQETQYF. The CDR3 DNA is TGTGCCAGCAGCTTACAGGGCCCCCAGGAGACCCAGTACTTC.

In this sample, this clonotype turned up a few times. V usage is TRBV12-3 or TRBV12-4 and J usage is TRBJ2-1; TRBD1 matches at 7 bases. The CDR3 sequence is 12 residues long. The trim removed 5 bases at V and 13 bases at J, leaving 8 bases unmatched. The DNA of the CDR3 is TGTGCCAGCAGTCAGACAGGGTGGGGACAGTTCTTC. Its protein is CASSQTGWGQFF.

This clonotype was recorded many times. V is TRBV20-1 and J is TRBJ2-5; 7 nucleotides line up with TRBD1. This CDR3 has 14 amino acids. Germline-derived CDR1 and CDR2 are DFQATT and SNEGSKA (reference sequence). Trimming at V came to 4 bases and at J to 5 bases, leaving 10 bases not matched to a gene. Here the CDR3 DNA reads TGCAGTGCTAACCACGACAGGGAGTGGGAGACCCAGTACTTC. Residues: CSANHDREWETQYF.

The chain combines TRBV5-1 with TRBJ2-7; D may be TRBD2 (6 bases). Trimming removed 6 bases from V and 3 bases from J, with 16 bases in between. The CDR3 consists of 14 residues. Germline V gives CDR1 SGHRS, CDR2 YFSETQ. The CDR3 DNA is TGCGCCAGCACGGGCGGGACGGGATACTACGAGCAGTACTTC. Translating it yields CASTGGTGYYEQYF. Full variable domain (outside the CDR3, taken from reference TRBV5-1 and TRBJ2-7): KAGVTQTPRYLIKTRGQQVTLSCSPISGHRSVSWYQQTPGQGLQFLFEYFSETQRNKGNFPGRFSGRQFSNSRSEMNVSTLELGDSALYLCASTGGTGYYEQYFGPGTRLTVT.

The J gene is TRBJ2-2, the V gene TRBV20-1, with 7 bases identical to TRBD1. The J segment lost 2 bases and the V segment lost 4 bases, leaving 4 bases of the junction unmatched. Germline V gene sequence: CDR1 DFQATT, CDR2 SNEGSKA (reference sequence). The CDR3 extends over 14 amino acids. The CDR3 nucleotides read TGCAGTGCTACGACAGGGCATAACACCGGGGAGCTGTTTTTT. It specifies CSATTGHNTGELFF.

This sequence joins TRBV6-6 and TRBJ2-1; 8 bases agree with TRBD2. The V gene end was trimmed by 6 bases and the J gene end by 1 base; junction bases not matched to a gene: 8. The germline V gene encodes CDR1 MNHNY and CDR2 SVGAGI (reference sequence). The CDR3 totals 16 residues. CDR3 residues: CASSLQAGESYNEQFF. The CDR3 DNA follows: TGTGCCAGCAGCCTTCAAGCGGGGGAATCCTACAATGAGCAGTTCTTC.

This clonotype was observed many times. This chain uses TRBV4-3 with TRBJ2-1, with D perhaps matching TRBD2 (5 bases). The germline V and J ends were trimmed by 0 bases and 9 bases, with 21 bases remaining between them. CDR1 is LGHNA and CDR2 is YSLEER in the germline V gene. The CDR3 is 17 residues long. CDR3 loop: CASSQDPRTLVRGEQFF. CDR3 nucleotides: TGCGCCAGCAGCCAAGATCCCAGGACTCTGGTACGAGGTGAGCAGTTCTTC.